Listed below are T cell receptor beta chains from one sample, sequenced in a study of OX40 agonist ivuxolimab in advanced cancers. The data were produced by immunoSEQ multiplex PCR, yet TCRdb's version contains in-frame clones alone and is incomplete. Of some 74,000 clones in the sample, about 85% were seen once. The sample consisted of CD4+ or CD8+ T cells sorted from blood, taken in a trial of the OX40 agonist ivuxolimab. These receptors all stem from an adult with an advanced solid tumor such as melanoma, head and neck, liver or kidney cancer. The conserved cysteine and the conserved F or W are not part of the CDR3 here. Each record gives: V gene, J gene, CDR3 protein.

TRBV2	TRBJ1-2	ASSWEGFGYT
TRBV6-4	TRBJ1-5	ASSGHPEKGNQPQH
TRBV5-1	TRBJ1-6	ASSLAVSGQKSPLH
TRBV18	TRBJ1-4	ASSPDSDEKLF
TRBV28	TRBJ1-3	ASGGGSSGNTIY
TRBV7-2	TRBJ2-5	ASSLAGAGTQY
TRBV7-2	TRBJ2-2	ASSLKGSLAGTGELF
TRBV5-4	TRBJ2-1	ASSLIVRGEQF
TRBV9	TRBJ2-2	ASSVSAGPNTGELF
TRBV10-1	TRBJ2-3	ASSSETGTGDTQY
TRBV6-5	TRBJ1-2	ASSRDGSNYGYT
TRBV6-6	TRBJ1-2	ASSETGVFYGYT
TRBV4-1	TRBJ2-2	ASSPRTGVNTGELF
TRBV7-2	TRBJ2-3	ASSPRGSTDTQY